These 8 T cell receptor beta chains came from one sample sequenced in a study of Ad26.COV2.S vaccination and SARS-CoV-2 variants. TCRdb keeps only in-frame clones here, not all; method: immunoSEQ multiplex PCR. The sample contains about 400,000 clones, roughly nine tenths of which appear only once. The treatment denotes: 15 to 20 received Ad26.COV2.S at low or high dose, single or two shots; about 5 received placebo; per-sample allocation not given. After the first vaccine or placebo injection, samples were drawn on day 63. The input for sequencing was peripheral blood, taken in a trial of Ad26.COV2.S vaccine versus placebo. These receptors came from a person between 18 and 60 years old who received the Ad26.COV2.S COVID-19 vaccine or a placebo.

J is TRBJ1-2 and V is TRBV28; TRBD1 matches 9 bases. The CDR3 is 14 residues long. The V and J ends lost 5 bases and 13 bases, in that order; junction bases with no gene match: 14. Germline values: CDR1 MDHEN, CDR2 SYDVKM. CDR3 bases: TGTGCCAGCAGTCCAACGGGACAGGGAGCATTGGGCACCTTC. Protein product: CASSPTGQGALGTF.

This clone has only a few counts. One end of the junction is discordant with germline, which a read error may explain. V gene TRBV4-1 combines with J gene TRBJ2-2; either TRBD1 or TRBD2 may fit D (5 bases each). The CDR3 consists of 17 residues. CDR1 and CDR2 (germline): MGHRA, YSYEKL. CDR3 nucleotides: TGCGCCAGCAGACAACCCTACCGGGGCCTGAACGCCGGGGAGCTGTTTTTT. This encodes CASRQPYRGLNAGELFF.

CDR3 in amino acids: CASSATSGSYNEQFF. The CDR3 DNA reads TGTGCCAGCAGCGCTACTAGCGGGTCGTACAATGAGCAGTTCTTC. This chain connects TRBV9 to TRBJ2-1, with 9 bases fitting TRBD2. Germline CDR1 reads SGDLS; CDR2 reads YYNGEE. The V and J ends lost 3 bases and 4 bases, in that order; junction bases with no gene match: 5. The CDR3 has 15 residues.

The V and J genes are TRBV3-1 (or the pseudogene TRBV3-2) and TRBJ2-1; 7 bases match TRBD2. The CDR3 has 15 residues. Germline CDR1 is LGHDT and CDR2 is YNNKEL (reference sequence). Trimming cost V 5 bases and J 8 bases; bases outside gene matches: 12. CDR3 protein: CASSRPSGGSDEQFF. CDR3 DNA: TGTGCCAGCAGCAGGCCGTCCGGGGGGTCGGATGAGCAGTTCTTC.

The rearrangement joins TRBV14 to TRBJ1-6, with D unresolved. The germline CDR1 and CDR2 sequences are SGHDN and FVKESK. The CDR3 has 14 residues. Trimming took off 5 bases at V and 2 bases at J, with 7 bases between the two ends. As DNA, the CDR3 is TGTGCCAGCAGCGGAGTGCCCTATAATTCACCCCTCCACTTT. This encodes CASSGVPYNSPLHF. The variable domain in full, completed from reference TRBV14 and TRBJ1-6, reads EAGVTQFPSHSVIEKGQTVTLRCDPISGHDNLYWYRRVMGKEIKFLLHFVKESKQDESGMPNNRFLAERTGGTYSTLKVQPAELEDSGVYFCASSGVPYNSPLHFGNGTRLTVT.

DNA for the CDR3: TGCGCCAGCAGCCCCCGACTAGCGGGGGTTGAGACCCAGTACTTC. As protein: CASSPRLAGVETQYF. The chain carries TRBV5-1 and TRBJ2-5; 12 bases align to TRBD2. Trimming removed 4 bases from V and 5 bases from J; junction bases left unmatched: 6. From germline, CDR1 is SGHRS and CDR2 YFSETQ. The CDR3 length is 15 residues.

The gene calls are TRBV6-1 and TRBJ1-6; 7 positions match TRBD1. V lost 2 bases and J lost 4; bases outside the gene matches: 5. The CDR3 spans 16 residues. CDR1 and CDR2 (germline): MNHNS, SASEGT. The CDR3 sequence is CASSEYRGSYNSPLHF. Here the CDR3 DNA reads TGTGCCAGCAGTGAATACAGGGGATCATATAATTCACCCCTCCACTTT.

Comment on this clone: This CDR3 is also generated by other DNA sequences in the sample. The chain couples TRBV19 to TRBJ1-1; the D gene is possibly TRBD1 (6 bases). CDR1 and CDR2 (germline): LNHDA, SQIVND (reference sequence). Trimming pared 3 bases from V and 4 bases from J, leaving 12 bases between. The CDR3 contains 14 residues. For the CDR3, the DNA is TGTGCCAGTAGTATTCGAGGGGGGAGCACTGAAGCTTTCTTT. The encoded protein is CASSIRGGSTEAFF.